These 9 T cell receptor beta chains share one sample of origin, sequenced in a study of blood T cell repertoires in COVID-19 (dated by TCRdb to 2020 to 2021). The receptor library was made with the immunoSEQ multiplex PCR assay. TCRdb stores this immuneACCESS table with in-frame sequences only. Part of the clones is absent; in the studies checked, under half of the shortfall reflects unresolved V genes, and no reason is known for the rest. The sample table holds roughly 170,000 clones, of which approximately 82% were seen once. Together, the top ten hold 17% of the sample. Sample: PBMCs or T cells enriched from blood (not recorded which). These TCRs come from a woman aged 45-60 years who had recovered from COVID-19.

The rearrangement joins TRBV27 to TRBJ2-7; 8 nucleotides match TRBD2. Unmatched junction bases numbered 10, after V lost 6 bases and J lost 6 bases. CDR3 length equals 14 residues. Germline lookup yields CDR1 MNHEY and CDR2 SMNVEV (reference sequence). The CDR3, as DNA: TGTGCCAGCAGCTCATCGGGACTAGTGGGCGAGCAGTACTTC. Residues: CASSSSGLVGEQYF.

As regards this clone: An end of the junction differs from the germline gene, which may be a read error. The V and J genes are TRBV11-3 and TRBJ1-1; D possibly corresponds to TRBD1 (5 bases). The CDR3 has 15 residues. Germline V lookup: CDR1 SGHNT, CDR2 YENEEA. CDR3 sequence: CASSIDRLVNTEAFF. CDR3 coding DNA: TGTGCCAGCAGCATAGACAGACTGGTGAACACTGAAGCTTTCTTT.

This clone has just a few counts. Other DNA sequences of this sample code for an identical CDR3. This chain connects TRBV19 to TRBJ1-2, with 12 bases lining up with TRBD1. J lost 8 bases, V lost 4 bases, and 5 bases had no gene match. Germline CDR1 is LNHDA and CDR2 is SQIVND (reference sequence). The CDR3 runs 14 residues. The CDR3 region has the DNA TGTGCCAGTAGTACGGGACAGGGGGCAGGAGGCTACACCTTC. This sequence encodes CASSTGQGAGGYTF.

The chain uses TRBV2 and TRBJ2-1, with 7 bases lining up with TRBD1. CDR3 length: 11 residues. The germline V gene encodes CDR1 SNHLY and CDR2 FYNNEI. The V gene end was trimmed by 11 bases and the J gene end by 10 bases; junction bases not matched to a gene: 8. The CDR3 DNA is TGTGCCGGGAGAGGGGGCATAGAGCAGTTCTTC. Protein sequence: CAGRGGIEQFF. Full variable domain (rest looked up from reference TRBV2 and TRBJ2-1): EPEVTQTPSHQVTQMGQEVILRCVPISNHLYFYWYRQILGQKVEFLVSFYNNEISEKSEIFDDQFSVERPDGSNFTLKIRSTKLEDSAMYFCAGRGGIEQFFGPGTRLTVL.

V is TRBV11-2 and J is TRBJ1-4; 8 bases are shared with TRBD1. The CDR3 is 13 residues long. Germline V gene sequence: CDR1 SGHAT, CDR2 FQNNGV. The trim removed 6 bases at V and 8 bases at J, leaving 5 bases unmatched. CDR3 residues: CASSPGQAEKLFF. The CDR3, as DNA: TGTGCCAGCAGTCCGGGACAGGCAGAAAAACTGTTTTTT.

Notes on this clone: At one end, the junction sequence differs from germline, possibly due to a read error. V gene TRBV12-3 or TRBV12-4 combines with J gene TRBJ2-7, with D possibly matching TRBD1 (6 bases). The CDR3 runs to 11 residues. This CDR3 is CRGGSSYEQYF. The CDR3, as DNA: TGCAGGGGCGGCAGCTCCTACGAGCAGTACTTC.

The V gene is TRBV5-1, the J gene TRBJ2-7, with TRBD1 identical over 9 bases. Germline CDR1 reads SGHRS; CDR2 reads YFSETQ. The CDR3 has 17 amino acids. J lost 1 base, V lost 2 bases, and 10 bases had no gene match. CDR3 protein: CASSLPGQGGWSYEQYF. DNA for the CDR3: TGCGCCAGCAGCTTACCGGGACAGGGTGGGTGGTCCTACGAGCAGTACTTC.

This sequence joins TRBV9 and TRBJ1-3; D is perhaps TRBD1 (5 bases). CDR1 is SGDLS and CDR2 is YYNGEE in the germline V gene. The germline V and J ends were trimmed by 2 bases and 4 bases, with 13 bases remaining between them. This CDR3 spans 15 amino acids. CDR3 sequence: CASSVVGAGGNTIYF. The CDR3 DNA reads as TGTGCCAGCAGCGTGGTCGGGGCGGGAGGAAACACCATATATTTT.

The V call is TRBV11-1, the J call TRBJ1-1; D unresolved. Trimming cost V 1 base and J 11 bases, with 17 bases left between them. CDR1 is SGHAT and CDR2 is FQDESV in the germline V gene (reference sequence). There are 14 residues in the CDR3. This CDR3 reads CASSLVFGSGDAFF. The DNA of the CDR3 is TGTGCCAGCAGCTTAGTTTTTGGATCCGGGGATGCTTTCTTT.